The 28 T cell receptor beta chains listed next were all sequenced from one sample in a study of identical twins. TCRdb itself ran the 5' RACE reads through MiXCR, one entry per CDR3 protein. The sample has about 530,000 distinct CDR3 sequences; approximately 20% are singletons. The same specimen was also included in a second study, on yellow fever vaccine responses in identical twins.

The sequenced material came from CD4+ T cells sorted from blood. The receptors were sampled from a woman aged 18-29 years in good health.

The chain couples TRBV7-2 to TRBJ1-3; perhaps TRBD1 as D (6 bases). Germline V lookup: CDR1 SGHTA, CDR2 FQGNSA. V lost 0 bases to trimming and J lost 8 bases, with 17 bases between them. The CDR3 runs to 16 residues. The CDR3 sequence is CASSLAGRGALDTIYF. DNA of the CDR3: TGTGCCAGCAGCTTAGCGGGACGGGGGGCGTTGGACACCATATATTTT.

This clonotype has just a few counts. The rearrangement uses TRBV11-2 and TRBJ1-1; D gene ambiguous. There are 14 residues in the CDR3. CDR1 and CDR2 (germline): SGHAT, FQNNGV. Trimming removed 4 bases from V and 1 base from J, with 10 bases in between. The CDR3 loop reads CASSSRDRNTEAFF. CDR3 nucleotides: TGTGCCAGCAGCTCGAGGGATCGGAACACTGAAGCTTTCTTT. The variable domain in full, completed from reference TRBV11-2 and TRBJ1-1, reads EAGVAQSPRYKIIEKRQSVAFWCNPISGHATLYWYQQILGQGPKLLIQFQNNGVVDDSQLPKDRFSAERLKGVDSTLKIQPAKLEDSAVYLCASSSRDRNTEAFFGQGTRLTVV.

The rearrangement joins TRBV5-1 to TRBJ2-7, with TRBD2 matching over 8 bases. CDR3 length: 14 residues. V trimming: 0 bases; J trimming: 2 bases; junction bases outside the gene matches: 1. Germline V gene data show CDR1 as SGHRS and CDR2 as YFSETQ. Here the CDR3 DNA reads TGCGCCAGCAGCTTGGATAGCGGGGCCTACGAGCAGTACTTC. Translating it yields CASSLDSGAYEQYF.

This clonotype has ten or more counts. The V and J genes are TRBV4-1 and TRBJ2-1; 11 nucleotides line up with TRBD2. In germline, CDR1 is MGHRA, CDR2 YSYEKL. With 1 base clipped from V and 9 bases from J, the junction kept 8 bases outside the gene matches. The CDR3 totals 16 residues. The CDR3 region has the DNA TGCGCCAGCAGCCAAGGGGTAGCGGGAGGGCCGTTTGAGCAGTTCTTC. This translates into CASSQGVAGGPFEQFF.

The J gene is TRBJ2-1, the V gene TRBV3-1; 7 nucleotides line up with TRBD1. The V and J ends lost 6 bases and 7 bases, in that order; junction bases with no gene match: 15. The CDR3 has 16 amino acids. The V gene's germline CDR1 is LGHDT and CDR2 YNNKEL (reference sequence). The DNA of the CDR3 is TGTGCCAGCAGGGAAGAGGGGGCCGCGCGGGTGAATGAGCAGTTCTTC. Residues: CASREEGAARVNEQFF.

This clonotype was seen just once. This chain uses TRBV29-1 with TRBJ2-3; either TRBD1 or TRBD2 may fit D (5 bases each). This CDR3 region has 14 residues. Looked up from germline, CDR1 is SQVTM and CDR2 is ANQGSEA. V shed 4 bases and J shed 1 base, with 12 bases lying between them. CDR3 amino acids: CSVGGSRGTDTQYF. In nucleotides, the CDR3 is TGCAGCGTTGGGGGGAGCAGGGGCACAGATACGCAGTATTTT.

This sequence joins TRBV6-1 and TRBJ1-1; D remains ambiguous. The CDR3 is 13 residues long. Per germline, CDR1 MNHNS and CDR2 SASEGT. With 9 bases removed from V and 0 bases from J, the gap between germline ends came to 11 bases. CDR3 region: CASGESMNTEAFF. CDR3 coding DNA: TGTGCCAGTGGGGAGTCCATGAACACTGAAGCTTTCTTT.

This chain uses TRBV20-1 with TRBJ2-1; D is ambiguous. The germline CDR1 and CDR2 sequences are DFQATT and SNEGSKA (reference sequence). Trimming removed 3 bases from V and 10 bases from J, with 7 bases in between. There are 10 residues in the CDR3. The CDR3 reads CSASAEEQFF. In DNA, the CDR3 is TGCAGTGCTAGCGCCGAAGAGCAGTTCTTC.

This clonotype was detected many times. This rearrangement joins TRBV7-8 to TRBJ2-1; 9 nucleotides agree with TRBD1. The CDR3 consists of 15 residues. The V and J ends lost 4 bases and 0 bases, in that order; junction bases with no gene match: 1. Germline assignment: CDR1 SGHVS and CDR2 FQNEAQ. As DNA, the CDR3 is TGTGCCAGCAGCTGGGGACAGGGCTCCTACAATGAGCAGTTCTTC. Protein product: CASSWGQGSYNEQFF.

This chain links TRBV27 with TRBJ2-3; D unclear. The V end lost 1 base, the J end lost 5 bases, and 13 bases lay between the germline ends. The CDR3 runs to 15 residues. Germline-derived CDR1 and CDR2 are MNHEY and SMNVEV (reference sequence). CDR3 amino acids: CASSLLGVGLDTQYF. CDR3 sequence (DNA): TGTGCCAGCAGTTTATTAGGAGTTGGGTTAGATACGCAGTATTTT.

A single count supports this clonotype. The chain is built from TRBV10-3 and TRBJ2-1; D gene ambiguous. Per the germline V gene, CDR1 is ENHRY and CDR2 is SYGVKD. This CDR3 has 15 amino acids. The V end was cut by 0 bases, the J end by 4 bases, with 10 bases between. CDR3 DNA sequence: TGTGCCATCAGTGAGTCACAGACTGGGTACAATGAGCAGTTCTTC. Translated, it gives CAISESQTGYNEQFF.

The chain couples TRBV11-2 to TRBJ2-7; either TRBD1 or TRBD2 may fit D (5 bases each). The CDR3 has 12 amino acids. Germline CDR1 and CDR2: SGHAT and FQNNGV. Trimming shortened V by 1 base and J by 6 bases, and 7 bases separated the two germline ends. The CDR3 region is CASSLVGVEQYF. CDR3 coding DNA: TGTGCCAGCAGCTTAGTGGGGGTCGAGCAGTACTTC.

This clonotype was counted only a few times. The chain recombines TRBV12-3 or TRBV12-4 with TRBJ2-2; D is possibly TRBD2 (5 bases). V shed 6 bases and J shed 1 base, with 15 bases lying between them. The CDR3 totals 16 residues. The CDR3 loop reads CASSPPLVLNTGELFF. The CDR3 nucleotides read TGTGCCAGCAGCCCGCCACTAGTGCTGAACACCGGGGAGCTGTTTTTT.

CDR3 in DNA: TGTGCCAGCAGCAATACAGAGAACTTTCTGTTTTTT. This translates into CASSNTENFLFF. V usage is TRBV12-3 or TRBV12-4 and J usage is TRBJ1-4; D ambiguous. V was shortened by 6 bases and J by 14 bases, with 16 bases between the two germline ends. This CDR3 has 12 residues.

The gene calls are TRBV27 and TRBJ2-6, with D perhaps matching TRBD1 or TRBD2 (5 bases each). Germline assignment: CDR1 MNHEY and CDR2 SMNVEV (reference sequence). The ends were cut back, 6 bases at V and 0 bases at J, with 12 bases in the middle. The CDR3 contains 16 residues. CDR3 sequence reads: CASSPGTSSGANVLTF. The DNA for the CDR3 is TGTGCCAGCAGCCCCGGGACCTCCTCTGGGGCCAACGTCCTGACTTTC.

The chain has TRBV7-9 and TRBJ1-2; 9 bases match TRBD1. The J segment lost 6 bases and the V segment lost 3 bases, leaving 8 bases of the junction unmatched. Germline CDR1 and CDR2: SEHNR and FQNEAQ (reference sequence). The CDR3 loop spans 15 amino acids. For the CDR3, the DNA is TGTGCCAGCAGCTTGGCGACAGGGGGAAGAGATGGCTACACCTTC. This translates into CASSLATGGRDGYTF.

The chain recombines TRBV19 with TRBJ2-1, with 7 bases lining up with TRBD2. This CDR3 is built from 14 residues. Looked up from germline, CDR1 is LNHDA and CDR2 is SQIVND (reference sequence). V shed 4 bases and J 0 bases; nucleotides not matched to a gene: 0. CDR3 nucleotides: TGTGCCAGTAGTAAGCGGGACTCCTACAATGAGCAGTTCTTC. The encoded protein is CASSKRDSYNEQFF.

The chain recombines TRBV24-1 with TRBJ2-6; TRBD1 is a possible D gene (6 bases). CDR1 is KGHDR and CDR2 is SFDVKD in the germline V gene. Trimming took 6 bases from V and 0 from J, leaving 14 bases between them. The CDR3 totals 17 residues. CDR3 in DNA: TGTGCCACCAGTCTCACAGGGATCTCCTCTGGGGCCAACGTCCTGACTTTC. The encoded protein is CATSLTGISSGANVLTF.

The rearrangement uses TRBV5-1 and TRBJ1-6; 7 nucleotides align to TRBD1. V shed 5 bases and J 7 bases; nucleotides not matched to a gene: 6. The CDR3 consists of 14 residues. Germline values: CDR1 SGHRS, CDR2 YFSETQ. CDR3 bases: TGCGCCAGCAGGCAAGGACAGGACAATTCACCCCTCCACTTT. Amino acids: CASRQGQDNSPLHF.

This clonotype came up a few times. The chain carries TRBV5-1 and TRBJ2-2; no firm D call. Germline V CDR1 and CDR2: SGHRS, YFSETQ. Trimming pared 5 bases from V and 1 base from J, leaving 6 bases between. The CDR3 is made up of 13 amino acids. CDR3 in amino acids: CASRTQNTGELFF. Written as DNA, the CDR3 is TGCGCCAGCAGGACGCAGAACACCGGGGAGCTGTTTTTT.

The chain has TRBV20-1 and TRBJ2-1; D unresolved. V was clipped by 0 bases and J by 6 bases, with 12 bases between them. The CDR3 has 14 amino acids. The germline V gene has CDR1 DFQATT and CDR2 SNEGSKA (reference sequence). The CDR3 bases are TGCAGTGCTAGAGATTCCCTAAGGCCCAATGAGCAGTTCTTC. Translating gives CSARDSLRPNEQFF.

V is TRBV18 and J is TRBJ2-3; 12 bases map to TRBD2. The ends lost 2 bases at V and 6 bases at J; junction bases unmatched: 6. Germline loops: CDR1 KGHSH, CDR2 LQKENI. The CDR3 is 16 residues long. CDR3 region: CASSPRTSGARDTQYF. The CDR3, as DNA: TGTGCCAGCTCACCAAGGACTAGCGGGGCACGGGATACGCAGTATTTT.

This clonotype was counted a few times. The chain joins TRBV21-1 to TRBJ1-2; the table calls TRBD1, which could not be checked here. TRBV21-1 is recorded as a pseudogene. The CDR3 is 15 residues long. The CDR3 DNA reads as TGTGCCAGCAGCAACTCGGGACAGCCGATCTATGGCTACACCTTC. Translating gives CASSNSGQPIYGYTF.

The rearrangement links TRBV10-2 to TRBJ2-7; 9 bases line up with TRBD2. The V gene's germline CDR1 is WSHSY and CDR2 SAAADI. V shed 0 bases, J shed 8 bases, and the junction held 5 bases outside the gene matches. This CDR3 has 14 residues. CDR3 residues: CASSESSAGGKQYV. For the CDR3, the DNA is TGCGCCAGCAGTGAGTCGTCAGCGGGGGGCAAGCAGTACGTC.

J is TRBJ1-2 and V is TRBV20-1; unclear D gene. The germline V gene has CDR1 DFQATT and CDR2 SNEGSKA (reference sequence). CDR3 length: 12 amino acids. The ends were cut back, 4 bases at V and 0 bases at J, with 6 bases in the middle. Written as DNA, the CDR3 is TGCAGTGCTACTGAGACTAACTATGGCTACACCTTC. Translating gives CSATETNYGYTF.

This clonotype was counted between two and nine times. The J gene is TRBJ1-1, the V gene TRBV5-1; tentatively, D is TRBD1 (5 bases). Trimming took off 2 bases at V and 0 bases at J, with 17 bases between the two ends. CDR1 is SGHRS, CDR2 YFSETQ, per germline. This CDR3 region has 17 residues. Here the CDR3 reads CASSFFQGLGVNTEAFF. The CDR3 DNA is TGCGCCAGCAGCTTCTTCCAGGGTTTGGGTGTGAACACTGAAGCTTTCTTT.

The CDR3 DNA sequence: TGTGCCAGCAGCCGAAGACAGGACTACGAGCAGTACGTC. It codes for CASSRRQDYEQYV. J is TRBJ2-7 and V is TRBV7-2; weak D call: TRBD1 (6 bases). Trimming cost V 5 bases and J 3 bases, with 11 bases left between them. This CDR3 region has 13 residues. The germline V gene encodes CDR1 SGHTA and CDR2 FQGNSA.

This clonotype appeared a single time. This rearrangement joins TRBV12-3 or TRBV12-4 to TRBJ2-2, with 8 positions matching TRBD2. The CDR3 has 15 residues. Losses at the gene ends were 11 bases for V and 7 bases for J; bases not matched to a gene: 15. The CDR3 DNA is TGTGCCGTAACATCCGGGACTAGTGCCTTCGGGGAGCTGTTTTTT. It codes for CAVTSGTSAFGELFF.